This TCR beta chain was sequenced for a study of T cell repertoires in ileal Crohn's disease. Looking at the study overall: Surgery for a complication: stricturing in about 61%, penetrating in about 39%.

Time point defined: neoterminal ileum biopsy at postoperative endoscopy, about 6 months after surgery. V was cut by 1 base and J by 2 bases, with 8 bases left in between. The CDR3 length is 14 residues. The germline gives CDR1 SGHNT, CDR2 YENEEA. TCRdb's table, derived via immunoSEQ multiplex PCR, lists solely in-frame clones and lacks some. The sample shows tens of thousands of clones, roughly nine tenths of them seen only once. This clone has just a few counts. The rearrangement links TRBV11-3 to TRBJ2-5, with D possibly being TRBD2 (6 bases). Sample: ileal tissue. The sequence was obtained from an adult with Crohn's disease. CDR3 in DNA: TGTGCCAGCAGCTTAGGGGGGGTACAAGAGACCCAGTACTTC. It is translated as CASSLGGVQETQYF.